This entry lists 17 T cell receptor beta chains sequenced from one sample in a study of regulatory T cells in long-lasting Graves disease. CDR3-region Arm-PCR and iRepertoire HTBI primers produced the TCR beta libraries. TCRdb reprocessed the multiplex PCR reads via MiXCR and lists one record per CDR3 protein. The sample includes 500,000 to 700,000 distinct CDR3 sequences, 30% of them seen just once. The sample's time point: persistent/refractory GD, antithyroid drugs over 5 years with positive TRAb. From PBMCs, RNA was extracted and then used to make the TCR library. Sequencing used peripheral blood mononuclear cells (PBMCs), obtained when the disease was refractory, from a patient treated with antithyroid drugs. Source of these receptors: a female donor with Graves disease.

This sequence joins TRBV5-1 and TRBJ1-6, with D hard to call. The germline V gene encodes CDR1 SGHRS and CDR2 YFSETQ. CDR3 size: 14 residues. Between the trimmed V and J ends, which lost 4 bases and 11 bases, there was a span of 16 bases. CDR3: CASSRAGESAPLHF. The CDR3 region has the DNA TGCGCCAGCAGCCGGGCCGGGGAGTCGGCACCCCTCCACTTT.

This clonotype was observed many times. J is TRBJ2-7 and V is TRBV6-5, with D perhaps TRBD2 (6 bases). This CDR3 is 13 amino acids long. V was trimmed by 2 bases and J by 9 bases, leaving 14 bases between them. CDR1 is MNHEY and CDR2 is SVGAGI in the germline V gene. The CDR3 coding sequence is TGTGCCAGCAGTTACCGGTCGGGAGTCGGGCAGTACTTC. Amino acid sequence: CASSYRSGVGQYF.

This clonotype was observed a handful of times. The chain employs TRBV20-1 and TRBJ1-2, with TRBD1 identical over 7 bases. The CDR3 loop spans 16 amino acids. Germline-derived CDR1 and CDR2 are DFQATT and SNEGSKA (reference sequence). V gave up 5 bases and J gave up 1 base; unmatched junction bases: 13. The CDR3 coding sequence is TGCAGTGCTTATAAGTCCGGGACAGAAGTTAACTATGGCTACACCTTC. This gives the protein CSAYKSGTEVNYGYTF.

The chain joins TRBV4-2 to TRBJ1-2, with TRBD1 as a possible D gene (5 bases). Deletions cut 1 base from V and 8 bases from J, with 8 bases between. Germline V gene data show CDR1 as LGHNA and CDR2 as YNFKEQ. CDR3 length: 12 residues. The CDR3 loop is CASSQVQGGYTF. The CDR3 DNA follows: TGTGCCAGCAGCCAAGTTCAGGGCGGCTACACCTTC.

This clonotype was found a few times. The V call is TRBV10-3, the J call TRBJ2-2; the D gene is possibly TRBD2 (5 bases). V shed 3 bases and J shed 4 bases, with 15 bases lying between them. There are 16 residues in the CDR3. CDR1 and CDR2 from the germline V gene are ENHRY and SYGVKD. The CDR3 loop is CAISEELANPTGELFF. The CDR3 DNA reads as TGTGCCATCAGTGAAGAGCTAGCAAACCCCACCGGGGAGCTGTTTTTT.

V is TRBV7-2 and J is TRBJ1-1, with a tentative D call TRBD1 (5 bases). CDR3 length equals 16 residues. Trimming took off 1 base at V and 1 base at J, with 13 bases between the two ends. CDR1 is SGHTA and CDR2 is FQGNSA in the germline V gene. For the CDR3, the DNA is TGTGCCAGCAGCTTAGTATTACGGGGCGGGAACACTGAAGCTTTCTTT. This encodes CASSLVLRGGNTEAFF.

In its sample, this clonotype was seen a few times. The J gene is TRBJ1-3, the V gene TRBV2, with D hard to call. The CDR3 is made up of 15 amino acids. Germline V gene data show CDR1 as SNHLY and CDR2 as FYNNEI. V shed 4 bases and J shed 0 bases, with 10 bases lying between them. CDR3 residues: CASSVGRSSGNTIYF. For the CDR3, the DNA is TGTGCCAGCAGTGTAGGCCGGAGCTCTGGAAACACCATATATTTT.

The rearrangement links TRBV7-9 to TRBJ2-5; the D is unclear. The J call is doubtful: the DNA matches TRBJ2-1 better. The CDR3 extends over 15 amino acids. Germline values: CDR1 SEHNR, CDR2 FQNEAQ (reference sequence). The CDR3 nucleotides are TGTGCCAGCAGCTCCCCTCACGGGTGGGACAATGAGCAGTTCTTC. It encodes CASSSPHGWDNEQFF.

The V call is TRBV10-3, the J call TRBJ2-6; D unclear. The V gene's germline CDR1 is ENHRY and CDR2 SYGVKD. V dropped 4 bases and J dropped 0 bases, with 4 bases sitting between them. There are 14 residues in the CDR3. The chain's CDR3 is CAISGDSGANVLTF. DNA for the CDR3: TGTGCCATCAGTGGGGACTCTGGGGCCAACGTCCTGACTTTC.

Notes on this clonotype: A junction boundary mismatches the germline segment, possibly from a read error. V is TRBV28 and J is TRBJ2-2; D may match TRBD1 or TRBD2 (6 bases each). From germline, CDR1 is MDHEN and CDR2 SYDVKM. The CDR3 runs 15 residues. The CDR3 nucleotides are TGTGCCCGCAGCAGAAAGGGGGGATGGAGCGGGGAGCTGTTTTTT. Encoded protein: CARSRKGGWSGELFF.

This clonotype was observed many times. This chain links TRBV2 with TRBJ2-2; D might be TRBD1 (5 bases). V was shortened by 6 bases and J by 7 bases, with 9 bases between the two germline ends. The germline V gene has CDR1 SNHLY and CDR2 FYNNEI. CDR3 length: 12 amino acids. Here the CDR3 reads CASRTGIGELFF. The CDR3 DNA is TGTGCCAGCAGAACAGGAATCGGGGAGCTGTTTTTT.

The genes are TRBV6-4 and TRBJ2-1; 7 nucleotides agree with TRBD1. The length of the CDR3 is 14 residues. Germline V gene sequence: CDR1 MRHNA, CDR2 SNTAGT. V gave up 0 bases and J gave up 5 bases; unmatched junction bases: 1. The CDR3 DNA is TGTGCCAGCAGTGACTCCAGGGGGAACAATGAGCAGTTCTTC. Translation gives CASSDSRGNNEQFF.

Points on this clonotype: This may be a read error: a much more frequent sequence differs by one nucleotide. The rearrangement joins TRBV30 to TRBJ2-7, with D perhaps TRBD1 or TRBD2 (5 bases each). V lost 5 bases to trimming and J lost 0 bases, with 5 bases between them. The germline V gene encodes CDR1 GTSNPN and CDR2 SVGIG (reference sequence). The CDR3 contains 11 residues. CDR3 nucleotides: TGTGCCTGGGGGGGCTCCTACGAGCAGTACTTC. Protein: CAWGGSYEQYF.

The chain couples TRBV28 to TRBJ2-7; no reliable D call. This CDR3 is 15 amino acids long. Germline V gene sequence: CDR1 MDHEN, CDR2 SYDVKM. The ends were cut back, 6 bases at V and 3 bases at J, with 18 bases in the middle. This CDR3 is CASSLDPEDVYEQYF. Written as DNA, the CDR3 is TGTGCCAGCAGCCTGGACCCAGAGGACGTCTACGAGCAGTACTTC.

This clonotype was counted only a few times. The CDR3 DNA is TGCAGCGTTGAAACCTTCGGGACCGACGGGGGAAAACTGTTTTTT. Protein product: CSVETFGTDGGKLFF. V and J are TRBV29-1 and TRBJ1-4, with D perhaps TRBD1 (5 bases). This CDR3 spans 15 amino acids. V lost 2 bases to trimming and J lost 10 bases, with 20 bases between them. Germline lookup yields CDR1 SQVTM and CDR2 ANQGSEA.

A note on this clonotype: Just one base apart from a much larger clone, this may be a read error. The V and J genes are TRBV28 and TRBJ1-1; 9 bases fit TRBD1. The CDR3 is 13 residues long. CDR1 and CDR2 (germline): MDHEN, SYDVKM. CDR3 region: CASRRDRVTEASF. The CDR3 region has the DNA TGTGCCAGCAGAAGGGACAGGGTCACTGAAGCTTCCTTT.

The chain carries TRBV3-1 and TRBJ1-4; 7 bases are a match to TRBD1. This CDR3 is built from 16 residues. Germline loops: CDR1 LGHDT, CDR2 YNNKEL (reference sequence). V trimming: 6 bases; J trimming: 7 bases; junction bases outside the gene matches: 14. CDR3 nucleotide sequence: TGTGCCAGCAGTCCGGCACTCGGGACAGCTTCTGAAAAACTGTTTTTT. Its protein product is CASSPALGTASEKLFF.